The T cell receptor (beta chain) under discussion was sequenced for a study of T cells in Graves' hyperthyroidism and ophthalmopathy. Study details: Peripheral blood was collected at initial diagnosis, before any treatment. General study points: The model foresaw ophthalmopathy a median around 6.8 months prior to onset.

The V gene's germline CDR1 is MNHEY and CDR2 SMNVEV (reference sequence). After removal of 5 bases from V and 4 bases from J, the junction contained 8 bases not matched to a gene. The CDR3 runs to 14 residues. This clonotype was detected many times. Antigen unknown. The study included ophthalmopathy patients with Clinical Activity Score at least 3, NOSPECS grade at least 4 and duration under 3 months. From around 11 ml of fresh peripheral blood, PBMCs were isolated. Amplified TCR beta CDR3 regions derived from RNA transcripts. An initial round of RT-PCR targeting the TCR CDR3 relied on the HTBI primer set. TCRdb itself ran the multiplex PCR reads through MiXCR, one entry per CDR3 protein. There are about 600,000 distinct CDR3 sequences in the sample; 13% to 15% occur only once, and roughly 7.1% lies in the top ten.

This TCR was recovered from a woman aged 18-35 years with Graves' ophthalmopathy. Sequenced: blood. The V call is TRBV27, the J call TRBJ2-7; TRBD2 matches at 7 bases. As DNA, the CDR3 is TGTGCCAGCAGTGCCCGACTAGCCCCTTACGAGCAGTACTTC. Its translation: CASSARLAPYEQYF.